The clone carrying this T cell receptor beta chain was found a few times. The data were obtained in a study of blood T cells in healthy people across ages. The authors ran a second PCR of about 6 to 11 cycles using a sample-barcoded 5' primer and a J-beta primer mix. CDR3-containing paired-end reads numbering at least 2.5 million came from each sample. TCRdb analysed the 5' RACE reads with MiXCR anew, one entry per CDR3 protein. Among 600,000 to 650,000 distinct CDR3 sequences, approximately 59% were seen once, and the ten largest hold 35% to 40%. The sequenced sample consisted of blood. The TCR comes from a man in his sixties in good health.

The CDR3 DNA follows: TGTGCCAGCAGCTTGTGGGCTGGGGCCAACGTCCTGACTTTC. Translating it yields CASSLWAGANVLTF. The genes are TRBV11-2 and TRBJ2-6; D gene uncertain. This CDR3 is built from 14 residues. CDR1 is SGHAT and CDR2 is FQNNGV in the germline V gene. Trimming took 3 bases from V and 2 from J, leaving 5 bases between them.